The 20 T cell receptor beta chains given below trace back to one sample, sequenced in a study of cytomegalovirus exposure and HLA in healthy donors. The PCR was carried out with 60 Vbeta primers and 13 Jbeta primers. Profiled with immunoSEQ multiplex PCR; TCRdb holds only in-frame clones, not every one. Of over 110,000 clones in the sample, 79% were seen once. The material sequenced was PBMCs. These receptors all stem from a man aged 18 to 35 in good health and CMV-seronegative.

The rearrangement joins TRBV6-4 to TRBJ2-3; 7 positions agree with TRBD1. V was clipped by 5 bases and J by 4 bases; unmatched bases: 6. Germline V gene data show CDR1 as MRHNA and CDR2 as SNTAGT. The CDR3 is made up of 14 amino acids. CDR3 protein: CASSQGGLADTQYF. The DNA of the CDR3 is TGTGCCAGCAGTCAAGGGGGCCTGGCAGATACGCAGTATTTT.

This clone is a singleton in its sample. The chain combines TRBV6-5 with TRBJ1-1; TRBD1 might be the D (6 bases). From germline, CDR1 is MNHEY and CDR2 SVGAGI. Trimming shortened V by 5 bases and J by 11 bases, and 24 bases separated the two germline ends. This CDR3 spans 15 amino acids. The CDR3 DNA reads as TGTGCCAGCAGTCCATCGATCGTAGGGCAGGGGTTGGCTTTCTTT. It is translated as CASSPSIVGQGLAFF.

The rearrangement joins TRBV27 to TRBJ2-2, with 8 bases fitting TRBD1. CDR1 and CDR2 from the germline V gene are MNHEY and SMNVEV (reference sequence). The CDR3 spans 16 residues. V lost 7 bases, J lost 1 base, and 8 bases stayed unmatched. This chain's CDR3 is CASTHDRGLNTGELFF. CDR3 nucleotides: TGTGCCAGCACCCACGACAGGGGCCTGAACACCGGGGAGCTGTTTTTT.

V and J are TRBV30 and TRBJ2-7, with 8 bases lining up with TRBD1. Germline V gene sequence: CDR1 GTSNPN, CDR2 SVGIG (reference sequence). Losses at the gene ends were 2 bases for V and 5 bases for J; bases not matched to a gene: 8. The CDR3 length is 14 residues. The CDR3 here is CAWSPGTGSNEQYF. The CDR3, as DNA: TGTGCCTGGAGTCCCGGGACAGGTTCAAACGAGCAGTACTTC.

For the CDR3, the DNA is TGTGCCAGCAGTACCCAGGGGGGCGGGGAGCTGTTTTTT. Residues: CASSTQGGGELFF. The chain uses TRBV2 and TRBJ2-2; tentatively, D is TRBD1 (7 bases). Trimming left V 5 bases short and J 7 bases short, with 11 bases between. The germline gives CDR1 SNHLY, CDR2 FYNNEI. The length of the CDR3 is 13 residues.

V usage is TRBV10-3 and J usage is TRBJ1-2; no reliable D call. Germline CDR1 is ENHRY and CDR2 is SYGVKD. CDR3 length equals 13 residues. V was shortened by 8 bases and J by 1 base, with 11 bases between the two germline ends. CDR3 region: CAIGAGNNYGYTF. The CDR3 nucleotides are TGTGCCATCGGTGCGGGGAATAACTATGGCTACACCTTC.

This chain uses TRBV6-1 with TRBJ1-2; tentatively, D is TRBD1 (6 bases). Germline CDR1 reads MNHNS; CDR2 reads SASEGT. The CDR3 covers 13 residues. V gave up 6 bases and J gave up 3 bases, with 11 bases separating them. CDR3 in amino acids: CASSRTADYGYTF. In nucleotides, the CDR3 is TGTGCCAGCAGCCGGACAGCCGACTATGGCTACACCTTC.

This sequence joins TRBV7-9 and TRBJ1-4; D unresolved. Trimming removed 1 base from V and 6 bases from J, with 9 bases in between. Germline V CDR1 and CDR2: SEHNR, FQNEAQ (reference sequence). The CDR3 is 14 residues long. DNA of the CDR3: TGTGCCAGCAGCTTAGGAACCGGGGATGAAAAACTGTTTTTT. It encodes CASSLGTGDEKLFF.

The chain couples TRBV6-5 to TRBJ1-2; D possibly corresponds to TRBD1 (6 bases). The germline V and J ends were trimmed by 6 bases and 2 bases, with 10 bases remaining between them. CDR1 MNHEY and CDR2 SVGAGI come from the germline V gene. The CDR3 is 13 residues long. CDR3 sequence: CASRHGQNYGYTF. In nucleotides, the CDR3 is TGTGCCAGCAGGCACGGACAGAACTATGGCTACACCTTC.

The chain uses TRBV19 and TRBJ1-1; D possibly corresponds to TRBD1 (6 bases). The CDR3 is 15 residues long. V lost 6 bases and J lost 0, with 14 bases in between. Germline V gives CDR1 LNHDA, CDR2 SQIVND (reference sequence). CDR3 DNA: TGTGCCAGTAGGCCCCAGGGGCCGATGAACACTGAAGCTTTCTTT. It translates to CASRPQGPMNTEAFF.

This sequence joins TRBV5-6 and TRBJ2-3; TRBD2 matches at 8 bases. CDR1 and CDR2 from the germline V gene are SGHDT and YYEEEE. The J segment lost 3 bases and the V segment lost 3 bases, leaving 6 bases of the junction unmatched. This CDR3 contains 15 residues. The CDR3 DNA sequence: TGTGCCAGCAGCTCGGGGGGGGGAGGGACAGATACGCAGTATTTT. It translates to CASSSGGGGTDTQYF.

The chain has TRBV7-8 and TRBJ2-3; TRBD2 matches 12 bases. Germline V lookup: CDR1 SGHVS, CDR2 FQNEAQ. The ends lost 5 bases at V and 4 bases at J; junction bases unmatched: 7. The CDR3 is 16 residues long. The CDR3 sequence is CASSLLAGGPPDTQYF. The CDR3 region has the DNA TGTGCCAGCAGCCTCCTAGCGGGGGGGCCCCCAGATACGCAGTATTTT.

The rearrangement uses TRBV6-5 and TRBJ1-4; D remains unclear. CDR3 length equals 14 residues. Germline lookup yields CDR1 MNHEY and CDR2 SVGAGI. The V end lost 0 bases, the J end lost 8 bases, and 10 bases lay between the germline ends. The CDR3 loop is CASSYSPVREKLFF. Here the CDR3 DNA reads TGTGCCAGCAGTTACTCGCCCGTTCGGGAAAAACTGTTTTTT.

The chain combines TRBV7-9 with TRBJ2-7, with 7 bases that match TRBD1. Germline trimming cut 1 base from V and 6 bases from J; bases unmatched to any gene: 9. The V gene's germline CDR1 is SEHNR and CDR2 FQNEAQ (reference sequence). CDR3 size: 15 residues. For the CDR3, the DNA is TGTGCCAGCAGCTTAGACCACCGGGACAGTCGCGAGCAGTACTTC. Translation: CASSLDHRDSREQYF.

The chain links TRBV27 to TRBJ1-2; D uncertain. There are 13 residues in the CDR3. Trimming removed 3 bases at V and 3 bases at J, with 8 bases between. Per germline, CDR1 MNHEY and CDR2 SMNVEV (reference sequence). CDR3 DNA: TGTGCCAGCAGTTTTGGCGGCTACTATGGCTACACCTTC. It specifies CASSFGGYYGYTF.

There are a few counts of this clone. The rearrangement links TRBV4-3 to TRBJ2-5, with 10 bases identical to TRBD1. CDR1 is LGHNA and CDR2 is YSLEER in the germline V gene. Trimming at V came to 1 base and at J to 1 base, leaving 6 bases not matched to a gene. The CDR3 has 17 amino acids. In DNA, the CDR3 is TGCGCCAGCAGCCAAGGCTCCGGGACAGGGGTCCAAGAGACCCAGTACTTC. Residues: CASSQGSGTGVQETQYF.

The J gene is TRBJ2-1, the V gene TRBV27, with 8 bases aligning to TRBD1. Germline V CDR1 and CDR2: MNHEY, SMNVEV (reference sequence). CDR3 length: 15 residues. Unmatched junction bases numbered 8, after V lost 6 bases and J lost 4 bases. CDR3 nucleotide sequence: TGTGCCAGCAGCCCGGGGACAGGAGGGTACAATGAGCAGTTCTTC. Translating gives CASSPGTGGYNEQFF.

The chain has TRBV6-5 and TRBJ1-3; TRBD1 is a possible D gene (6 bases). The CDR3 runs to 14 residues. Germline CDR1 and CDR2: MNHEY and SVGAGI. The V end was cut by 2 bases, the J end by 4 bases, with 9 bases between. The CDR3 is CASSYGGLGNTIYF. The CDR3, as DNA: TGTGCCAGCAGTTACGGGGGCCTAGGAAACACCATATATTTT.

The chain links TRBV5-1 to TRBJ2-7, with 7 nucleotides matching TRBD1. Per germline, CDR1 SGHRS and CDR2 YFSETQ. With V trimmed by 0 bases and J by 2 bases, 2 bases remained unmatched. CDR3 length equals 14 residues. The CDR3 loop is CASSLGGTAYEQYF. The CDR3 nucleotides read TGCGCCAGCAGCTTGGGAGGGACAGCCTACGAGCAGTACTTC.

This clone occurred a few times. J is TRBJ1-2 and V is TRBV27; a weak D match, TRBD1 (6 bases). Germline V gene lookup returns CDR1 MNHEY and CDR2 SMNVEV (reference sequence). The CDR3 totals 14 residues. The V gene lost 6 bases and the J gene lost 4 bases, with 15 bases spanning the gap. CDR3 amino acids: CASRRVGASYGYTF. CDR3 sequence (DNA): TGTGCCAGCAGGAGGGTGGGGGCGAGCTATGGCTACACCTTC.